This T cell receptor beta chain is drawn from a study of CXCR3-negative and CXCR3-positive naive CD8 T cells. Through 5' RACE with UMI labels, the TRB cDNA libraries were prepared. Reprocessing the 5' RACE reads, TCRdb reports a single entry for every CDR3 protein and omits DNA. This sample carries approximately 24,000 distinct CDR3 sequences, with 2.8% going to the ten biggest clones. The germline V gene encodes CDR1 SGHTA and CDR2 FQGNSA. The CDR3 runs 14 residues. The rearrangement joins TRBV7-2 to TRBJ2-7; TCRdb indicates TRBD1, and absent DNA this call remains unverified. This sequence was found in a human donor in good health. Some clones in this sample may be carry-over from other donors' samples. Sequences were obtained from naive CXCR3- CD8+ T cells from blood. Subset defined: CD45RO-CCR7+CD27+CD95- naive CD8+ T cells lacking CXCR3 (TNR3-). The CDR3 loop is CASSSFEAGPEQYF.